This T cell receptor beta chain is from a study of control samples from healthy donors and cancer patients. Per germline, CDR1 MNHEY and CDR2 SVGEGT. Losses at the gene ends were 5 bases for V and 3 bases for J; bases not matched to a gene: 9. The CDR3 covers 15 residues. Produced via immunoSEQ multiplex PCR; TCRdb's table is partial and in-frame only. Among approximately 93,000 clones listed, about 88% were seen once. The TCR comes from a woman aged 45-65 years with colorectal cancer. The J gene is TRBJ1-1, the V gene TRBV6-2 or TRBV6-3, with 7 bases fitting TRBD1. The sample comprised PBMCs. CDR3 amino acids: CASSPLGGRDTEAFF. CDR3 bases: TGTGCCAGCAGTCCCCTAGGGGGCAGGGACACTGAAGCTTTCTTT.